This T cell receptor (beta chain) was observed in a study of T cells in women clearing cervical HPV infection. Whole-study context: Only a few women had HLA typing results available. Findings and limits, study-wide: Cases carried less TRBV6-7 than controls: roughly 0.12% versus 0.17%. Each sample's T-cell count was unknown, possibly confounding richness.

The table came from immunoSEQ multiplex PCR; TCRdb's copy has only in-frame clones and leaves some out. This sample's clone table lists tens of thousands of clones. Turning to this clone: Its antigen is as yet unknown. The CDR3 goes on 3 residues after the read ends, and that part is filled in from the germline J gene.

Germline V gene sequence: CDR1 DFQATT, CDR2 SNEGSKA (reference sequence). The CDR3 runs 12 residues. V lost 0 bases, J lost 8 bases, and 8 bases lay in between. The sequenced sample was blood buffy coat. The rearrangement joins TRBV20-1 to TRBJ2-4; perhaps TRBD1 as D (6 bases). This TCR derives from a woman aged 18 to 75 with a cervical HPV16 infection that either progressed to CIN3+ or cleared (not recorded which). The CDR3: CSAREAGDIQYF. Partial CDR3 DNA: TGCAGTGCTAGAGAGGCAGGGGACATT.